Each of the 24 T cell receptor beta chains below was sequenced from the same sample in a study of glioma-infiltrating T cells after dendritic cell vaccination. Using immunoSEQ multiplex PCR, the repertoire was profiled, and TCRdb retains in-frame clones only, with some absent. There are tens of thousands of clones in the sample; 82% occur only once, and 9.2% lies in the top ten. This specimen consisted of blood, obtained before dendritic cell vaccination. The receptors were gathered from a human donor with glioblastoma.

The chain joins TRBV5-6 to TRBJ1-2; the match to TRBD1 covers 9 bases. CDR3 length equals 13 residues. V was pared by 4 bases and J by 8 bases, with 6 bases of the junction left unmatched. Germline V CDR1 and CDR2: SGHDT, YYEEEE. CDR3 nucleotides: TGTGCCAGCAGCCACGGACAGGGGAACGGCTACACCTTC. It codes for CASSHGQGNGYTF.

CDR3 sequence reads: CASSVGPSQGAGELFF. The CDR3 DNA is TGTGCCAGCAGCGTAGGGCCCTCACAGGGGGCCGGGGAGCTGTTTTTT. This chain uses TRBV9 with TRBJ2-2; 8 bases match TRBD1. Losses at the gene ends were 0 bases for V and 6 bases for J; bases not matched to a gene: 7. This CDR3 comprises 16 residues. Germline-derived CDR1 and CDR2 are SGDLS and YYNGEE.

The V gene is TRBV27, the J gene TRBJ2-7; maybe TRBD1 (5 bases). V was clipped by 2 bases and J by 3 bases, with 11 bases between them. The CDR3 contains 14 residues. Germline V gene lookup returns CDR1 MNHEY and CDR2 SMNVEV (reference sequence). The CDR3 region has the DNA TGTGCCAGCAGTTTAAGGGGCCCGTACTACGAGCAGTACTTC. Its protein is CASSLRGPYYEQYF.

This clone occurred once. The rearrangement uses TRBV7-8 and TRBJ1-1, with 10 bases identical to TRBD1. The length of the CDR3 is 18 residues. Trimming removed 3 bases from V and 4 bases from J; junction bases left unmatched: 14. The germline CDR1 and CDR2 sequences are SGHVS and FQNEAQ. The CDR3 spells CASSLRGQGMGYGTEAFF. The CDR3 region has the DNA TGTGCCAGCAGCTTGAGGGGACAGGGGATGGGGTATGGCACTGAAGCTTTCTTT. Complete variable domain (other parts from reference TRBV7-8 and TRBJ1-1): GAGVSQSPRYKVAKRGQDVALRCDPISGHVSLFWYQQALGQGPEFLTYFQNEAQLDKSGLPSDRFFAERPEGSVSTLKIQRTQQEDSAVYLCASSLRGQGMGYGTEAFFGQGTRLTVV.

The J gene is TRBJ1-1, the V gene TRBV29-1; 10 bases match TRBD1. The CDR3 is 15 residues long. Looked up from germline, CDR1 is SQVTM and CDR2 is ANQGSEA. The trim removed 2 bases at V and 7 bases at J, leaving 10 bases unmatched. The CDR3 reads CSVERRLGQGDEAFF. DNA for the CDR3: TGCAGCGTTGAAAGAAGGCTCGGACAGGGGGATGAAGCTTTCTTT.

The chain joins TRBV7-2 to TRBJ1-2; 8 bases map to TRBD1. The germline V gene encodes CDR1 SGHTA and CDR2 FQGNSA. V shed 2 bases, J shed 6 bases, and the junction held 8 bases outside the gene matches. The CDR3 sequence is 15 residues long. The CDR3 region has the DNA TGTGCCAGCAGCTTATTAGGACAGGGCCACCATGGCTACACCTTC. Amino acids: CASSLLGQGHHGYTF.

This clone was counted a few times. The chain recombines TRBV6-4 with TRBJ1-5; D not certain. The germline V gene encodes CDR1 MRHNA and CDR2 SNTAGT. Trimming removed 8 bases from V and 7 bases from J, with 12 bases in between. This CDR3 region has 12 residues. The CDR3 nucleotides are TGTGCCAGCCCCCCCGGGAGACAGCCCCAGCATTTT. The encoded protein is CASPPGRQPQHF.

This clone appeared a few times. The rearrangement joins TRBV7-9 to TRBJ1-2; D might be TRBD1 (5 bases). The CDR3 spans 16 residues. Germline V gene data show CDR1 as SEHNR and CDR2 as FQNEAQ (reference sequence). Trimming pared 5 bases from V and 4 bases from J, leaving 20 bases between. CDR3 sequence: CASSARQTSLGYGYTF. The CDR3, as DNA: TGTGCCAGCAGCGCAAGACAGACTTCCCTCGGCTATGGCTACACCTTC.

J is TRBJ2-7 and V is TRBV5-1; 9 nucleotides match TRBD1. The CDR3 runs to 15 residues. Germline CDR1 and CDR2: SGHRS and YFSETQ. V lost 0 bases and J lost 5; bases outside the gene matches: 6. This CDR3 is CASSLAGDRVHEQYF. The CDR3, as DNA: TGCGCCAGCAGCTTGGCCGGGGACAGGGTCCACGAGCAGTACTTC. The variable domain in full, with the rest retrieved from reference TRBV5-1 and TRBJ2-7, is KAGVTQTPRYLIKTRGQQVTLSCSPISGHRSVSWYQQTPGQGLQFLFEYFSETQRNKGNFPGRFSGRQFSNSRSEMNVSTLELGDSALYLCASSLAGDRVHEQYFGPGTRLTVT.

The chain combines TRBV19 with TRBJ1-5; TRBD1 might be the D (5 bases). Germline lookup yields CDR1 LNHDA and CDR2 SQIVND (reference sequence). The V end lost 3 bases, the J end lost 14 bases, and 17 bases lay between the germline ends. This CDR3 region has 13 residues. The DNA of the CDR3 is TGTGCCAGTAGTATCTTCGGTGCCGAAGGGGAGCATTTT. Its translation is CASSIFGAEGEHF.

The chain has TRBV28 and TRBJ1-4; possibly TRBD1 for D (5 bases). Trimming left V 3 bases short and J 2 bases short, with 25 bases between. Germline loops: CDR1 MDHEN, CDR2 SYDVKM. CDR3 length: 20 residues. In DNA form, the CDR3 reads TGTGCCAGCAGTTTTCCCCGTCTAGGGGCAGTTTCCCGTACTAATGAAAAACTGTTTTTT. It is translated as CASSFPRLGAVSRTNEKLFF.

J is TRBJ2-3 and V is TRBV6-1; 8 nucleotides agree with TRBD2. There are 14 residues in the CDR3. V was pared by 6 bases and J by 6 bases, with 8 bases of the junction left unmatched. Germline CDR1 and CDR2: MNHNS and SASEGT. The CDR3 DNA reads as TGTGCCAGCAGCCCGGGGGGGCCGGGTGATACGCAGTATTTT. Protein product: CASSPGGPGDTQYF.

The genes are TRBV28 and TRBJ1-1, with no clear D. The CDR3 runs 15 residues. Germline V lookup: CDR1 MDHEN, CDR2 SYDVKM. Trimming shortened V by 5 bases and J by 1 base, and 14 bases separated the two germline ends. DNA of the CDR3: TGTGCCAGCAGTGAACAACACCGACAGAACACTGAAGCTTTCTTT. It translates to CASSEQHRQNTEAFF.

The chain recombines TRBV19 with TRBJ1-2; the D gene is possibly TRBD1 (5 bases). With 4 bases removed from V and 4 bases from J, the gap between germline ends came to 19 bases. The CDR3 sequence is 16 residues long. Germline values: CDR1 LNHDA, CDR2 SQIVND (reference sequence). DNA of the CDR3: TGTGCCAGTAGTACCTTACCGGGACTGGGAACCTATGGCTACACCTTC. Residues: CASSTLPGLGTYGYTF.

The chain employs TRBV2 and TRBJ1-3; 9 bases agree with TRBD1. The trim removed 6 bases at V and 1 base at J, leaving 16 bases unmatched. This CDR3 has 19 amino acids. The germline V gene has CDR1 SNHLY and CDR2 FYNNEI. The CDR3 loop is CASSLLGQGLALSGNTIYF. The CDR3 nucleotides are TGTGCCAGCAGCCTTTTAGGACAGGGGTTGGCTCTGTCTGGAAACACCATATATTTT.

The V gene is TRBV30, the J gene TRBJ1-4; unclear D gene. Germline V gene lookup returns CDR1 GTSNPN and CDR2 SVGIG (reference sequence). There are 16 residues in the CDR3. Between the trimmed V and J ends, which lost 3 bases and 7 bases, there was a span of 21 bases. This CDR3 reads CAWRGGVGGVIEKLFF. CDR3 nucleotide sequence: TGTGCCTGGAGAGGAGGTGTGGGAGGTGTGATTGAAAAACTGTTTTTT.

CDR3 DNA: TGCGCCAGCAGCCAAGTACAGGGGTCCGGCGGCTACACCTTC. Amino acids: CASSQVQGSGGYTF. The chain has TRBV4-1 and TRBJ1-2, with 7 bases matching TRBD1. CDR3 length: 14 residues. Germline V CDR1 and CDR2: MGHRA, YSYEKL. V trimming: 1 base; J trimming: 8 bases; junction bases outside the gene matches: 7.

The chain employs TRBV19 and TRBJ2-1; tentatively, D is TRBD2 (5 bases). V dropped 3 bases and J dropped 5 bases, with 14 bases sitting between them. CDR1 is LNHDA, CDR2 SQIVND, per germline (reference sequence). The CDR3 loop spans 15 amino acids. The CDR3 sequence: CASSILIGGNNEQFF. In DNA form, the CDR3 reads TGTGCCAGTAGTATCCTAATCGGAGGCAACAATGAGCAGTTCTTC. The entire variable domain, with the rest obtained from reference TRBV19 and TRBJ2-1, is as follows: DGGITQSPKYLFRKEGQNVTLSCEQNLNHDAMYWYRQDPGQGLRLIYYSQIVNDFQKGDIAEGYSVSREKKESFPLTVTSAQKNPTAFYLCASSILIGGNNEQFFGPGTRLTVL.

This clone occurred once. The CDR3 protein is CASSEVTSGGPTSETQYF. The CDR3 DNA follows: TGTGCCAGCAGCGAAGTCACTAGCGGGGGCCCCACATCAGAGACCCAGTACTTC. The gene calls are TRBV4-2 and TRBJ2-5; 11 bases are a match to TRBD2. Germline values: CDR1 LGHNA, CDR2 YNFKEQ. The length of the CDR3 is 18 residues. V shed 5 bases, J shed 4 bases, and the junction held 15 bases outside the gene matches.

This chain joins TRBV11-2 and TRBJ1-5, with a possible D match to TRBD1 (6 bases). The CDR3 is 15 amino acids. Germline values: CDR1 SGHAT, CDR2 FQNNGV. V dropped 0 bases and J dropped 7 bases, with 13 bases sitting between them. The DNA of the CDR3 is TGTGCCAGCAGCTTAGATCGGGGGGCTGGACAGCCCCAGCATTTT. It yields the protein CASSLDRGAGQPQHF. Looking up the rest from reference TRBV11-2 and TRBJ1-5 gives the full variable domain: EAGVAQSPRYKIIEKRQSVAFWCNPISGHATLYWYQQILGQGPKLLIQFQNNGVVDDSQLPKDRFSAERLKGVDSTLKIQPAKLEDSAVYLCASSLDRGAGQPQHFGDGTRLSIL.

The chain combines TRBV7-2 with TRBJ2-2, with TRBD1 matching 8 bases. The J segment lost 5 bases and the V segment lost 5 bases, leaving 4 bases of the junction unmatched. The CDR3 length is 14 residues. CDR1 is SGHTA, CDR2 FQGNSA, per germline. CDR3 loop: CASSQGAGTGELFF. The CDR3 bases are TGTGCCAGCAGCCAGGGGGCAGGTACCGGGGAGCTGTTTTTT. Full variable domain (remainder filled in from reference TRBV7-2 and TRBJ2-2): GAGVSQSPSNKVTEKGKDVELRCDPISGHTALYWYRQSLGQGLEFLIYFQGNSAPDKSGLPSDRFSAERTGGSVSTLTIQRTQQEDSAVYLCASSQGAGTGELFFGEGSRLTVL.

The genes are TRBV28 and TRBJ2-1, with 8 positions matching TRBD2. Losses at the gene ends were 3 bases for V and 3 bases for J; bases not matched to a gene: 1. CDR3 length equals 14 residues. The germline CDR1 and CDR2 sequences are MDHEN and SYDVKM. CDR3 in DNA: TGTGCCAGCAGTTTCGGGGGGGGCTACAATGAGCAGTTCTTC. Encoded protein: CASSFGGGYNEQFF.

V is TRBV2 and J is TRBJ2-2; D gene ambiguous. CDR1 and CDR2 (germline): SNHLY, FYNNEI. The CDR3 totals 14 residues. V shed 3 bases and J shed 1 base, with 6 bases lying between them. Here the CDR3 reads CASSEFRNTGELFF. The CDR3 DNA is TGTGCCAGCAGTGAGTTTCGGAACACCGGGGAGCTGTTTTTT.

This clone showed up just a few times. The chain couples TRBV6-6 to TRBJ2-3; 8 nucleotides line up with TRBD1. V was clipped by 5 bases and J by 3 bases; unmatched bases: 10. This CDR3 comprises 16 residues. From germline, CDR1 is MNHNY and CDR2 SVGAGI (reference sequence). CDR3 sequence: CASSTGQGLATDTQYF. The CDR3 bases are TGTGCCAGCAGTACTGGACAGGGACTGGCAACAGATACGCAGTATTTT.